Following are 10 T cell receptor beta chains from one sample sequenced in a study of spatial heterogeneity in lung cancer. TCRdb re-derived calls from the 5' RACE reads in MiXCR, one entry per CDR3 protein. The table has more than 75,000 distinct CDR3 sequences, approximately 19% seen once. The time point here: blood at routine non-recurrence follow-up after resection. The material was PBMCs, obtained at follow-up. All receptors come from a male donor with early-stage non-small cell lung cancer.

The chain employs TRBV20-1 and TRBJ2-7, with 8 bases identical to TRBD2. Germline values: CDR1 DFQATT, CDR2 SNEGSKA (reference sequence). After removal of 7 bases from V and 3 bases from J, the junction contained 17 bases not matched to a gene. CDR3 length equals 16 residues. The CDR3 region has the DNA TGCAGTGTCGGGGGGGCAGGGAACGGCGGCGGCTACGAGCAGTACTTC. It is translated as CSVGGAGNGGGYEQYF.

The chain recombines TRBV5-6 with TRBJ2-1, with unresolved D. The ends were cut back, 4 bases at V and 1 base at J, with 9 bases in the middle. The CDR3 is 14 amino acids. Germline CDR1 and CDR2: SGHDT and YYEEEE. The CDR3 spells CASSPEWSYNEQFF. The CDR3 coding sequence is TGTGCCAGCAGCCCAGAATGGTCCTACAATGAGCAGTTCTTC.

This rearrangement joins TRBV20-1 to TRBJ2-3, with a tentative D call TRBD1 (5 bases). CDR1 is DFQATT and CDR2 is SNEGSKA in the germline V gene (reference sequence). Between the trimmed V and J ends, which lost 3 bases and 2 bases, there was a span of 9 bases. CDR3 size: 13 residues. The CDR3 DNA sequence: TGCAGTGCTAGGTCAGGGTACACAGATACGCAGTATTTT. It codes for CSARSGYTDTQYF.

This clonotype was counted a single time. J is TRBJ2-3 and V is TRBV9; D remains unclear. The CDR3 is 14 residues long. CDR1 and CDR2 (germline): SGDLS, YYNGEE. V dropped 1 base and J dropped 0 bases, with 6 bases sitting between them. The CDR3 sequence is CASSVNWSTDTQYF. For the CDR3, the DNA is TGTGCCAGCAGCGTAAACTGGAGCACAGATACGCAGTATTTT.

This clonotype was seen more than once but under ten times. V and J are TRBV12-5 and TRBJ1-2; no clear D gene. The germline CDR1 and CDR2 sequences are LGHNT and FRNRAP. The CDR3 loop spans 12 amino acids. Between the trimmed V and J ends, which lost 3 bases and 7 bases, there was a span of 9 bases. The chain's CDR3 is CASGFNGPGYTF. The DNA for the CDR3 is TGTGCTAGTGGTTTTAACGGGCCTGGCTACACCTTC.

The genes are TRBV19 and TRBJ1-5; D gene ambiguous. CDR1 and CDR2 from the germline V gene are LNHDA and SQIVND (reference sequence). The CDR3 length is 13 residues. V was shortened by 4 bases and J by 7 bases, with 11 bases between the two germline ends. The CDR3 sequence: CASSTVQSQPQHF. DNA for the CDR3: TGTGCCAGTAGTACTGTCCAGAGCCAGCCCCAGCATTTT.

This clonotype was found a few times. The chain recombines TRBV5-4 with TRBJ2-1, with D unresolved. The germline V gene has CDR1 SGHNT and CDR2 YYREEE (reference sequence). The CDR3 spans 16 residues. Trimming removed 0 bases from V and 7 bases from J, with 17 bases in between. The CDR3 nucleotides are TGTGCCAGCAGCTTGGCCCTCCCTCGAATGGGGAATGAGCAGTTCTTC. It is translated as CASSLALPRMGNEQFF.

The chain is built from TRBV29-1 and TRBJ2-1, with D tentatively TRBD1 or TRBD2 (5 bases each). The V gene lost 7 bases and the J gene lost 6 bases, with 16 bases spanning the gap. The CDR3 runs 13 residues. Germline-derived CDR1 and CDR2 are SQVTM and ANQGSEA. CDR3 DNA sequence: TGCAGCGCCCTTCAAAGGGACGGCAATGAGCAGTTCTTC. Translated, it gives CSALQRDGNEQFF.

This clonotype was observed a few times. The chain employs TRBV11-3 and TRBJ2-1, with 8 bases fitting TRBD1. The germline V gene has CDR1 SGHNT and CDR2 YENEEA. The J segment lost 6 bases and the V segment lost 1 base, leaving 5 bases of the junction unmatched. The CDR3 has 15 residues. The CDR3 spells CASSLGTGTGNEQFF. CDR3 nucleotides: TGTGCCAGCAGCTTAGGGACCGGGACAGGCAATGAGCAGTTCTTC.

CDR3 sequence: CASSHELQYNEQFF. Here the CDR3 DNA reads TGCGCCAGCAGCCATGAGCTACAGTACAATGAGCAGTTCTTC. The chain is built from TRBV4-3 and TRBJ2-1; no firm D call. Germline-derived CDR1 and CDR2 are LGHNA and YSLEER. The V end lost 3 bases, the J end lost 4 bases, and 10 bases lay between the germline ends. This CDR3 is built from 14 residues.